Listed below are T cell receptor beta chains from one sample, sequenced in a study of blood T cell repertoires in COVID-19. The method was immunoSEQ multiplex PCR; TCRdb's version includes in-frame clones alone and lacks a portion of them. Of 150,000 to 200,000 clones listed, roughly 91% were seen once; the top ten hold about 6.3%. The specimen was peripheral blood. The receptors were sampled from a man aged 40-49 years with active or convalescent COVID-19. The conserved cysteine and the conserved F or W are not part of the CDR3 here. D genes are given only for firm matches. Size is omitted from some rows. Given values are once, few, many or a class for expanded clones.

d_gene,v_gene,abundance,CDR3aa
NA,TRBV12-3/TRBV12-4,NA,ASSFQSNQPQH
TRBD1,TRBV9,NA,ASSPGGRLGEQF
NA,TRBV5-5,NA,ASSLTGSGTEAF
TRBD2,TRBV5-1,NA,ASSTTSGGSYNEQF
TRBD1,TRBV6-5,NA,ASSPRQGSPPLH
NA,TRBV23-1,NA,ASSHRGSEQY
NA,TRBV5-4,NA,ASSLRDKNTEAF
NA,TRBV6-5,NA,ASRQSGGSNYGYT
NA,TRBV12-3/TRBV12-4,NA,ASSPTQLGGYT
TRBD2,TRBV6-1,NA,ASSERLAQTGELF
NA,TRBV14,NA,ASSQVFTGFTEAF
NA,TRBV11-3,NA,ASSSFSYEQY
TRBD1,TRBV27,NA,ASRPRGQGMHEQY
TRBD1,TRBV9,NA,ASSSPDRDLSGYT
NA,TRBV21-1,NA,ASSKGGGTGTPPPGYT
TRBD1,TRBV11-2,NA,ASSSGGQGPIYGYT
NA,TRBV7-9,NA,ASEGAYTEAF
TRBD1,TRBV2,NA,ASRPGTGEETQY
NA,TRBV2,NA,ASRLVGNQPQH
NA,TRBV28,NA,ASSLTVTGNTIY
NA,TRBV6-6,NA,ASRGGAFPYEQY
NA,TRBV9,NA,ASSIMAGDTEAF
TRBD2,TRBV6-2/TRBV6-3,NA,ASSSAGTSGYEQY
NA,TRBV7-3,NA,ASSFTGDTDTQY
NA,TRBV6-5,few,ASSYRRQSNYGYT
TRBD1,TRBV27,NA,ASSSGTARNQPQH
NA,TRBV19,NA,ASSTRDKTSGGSYNEQF
TRBD1,TRBV4-2,NA,ASSQDRQGIQETQY
TRBD2,TRBV5-6,NA,ASSLAGTSGTPADTQY
NA,TRBV4-3,few,ASSQDRGGINSPLH
TRBD1,TRBV6-1,NA,ASSEGTVPHSGANVLT
NA,TRBV7-2,NA,ASSLVQAGGPGGYT
TRBD1,TRBV28,few,ASNIAGTAKGEAF
NA,TRBV6-5,NA,ASTRQLAKNIQY
NA,TRBV6-1,NA,ASSDSKTQY
TRBD1,TRBV19,NA,ASSIAGNRGTPPLH
NA,TRBV5-1,NA,ASRTALQETQY
TRBD1,TRBV5-4,NA,ASSYRDRESGYT
TRBD1,TRBV19,NA,ASSIGDRGYIQY
TRBD1,TRBV28,NA,ASRDIPGQGMNTGELF
NA,TRBV15,NA,ATSREGYYGYT
TRBD2,TRBV28,NA,ASSGTSGTSYEQY
TRBD2,TRBV4-1,NA,ASSQLLADPTYEQY
TRBD2,TRBV7-3,NA,ASSSRPGTSGGGSSYNEQF
NA,TRBV5-6,NA,ASSALTGKPQETQY
NA,TRBV18,NA,ASSPPNVQGHGYEQY
TRBD1,TRBV27,NA,ASSLTPLAGGGTEAF
TRBD1,TRBV18,NA,ASSPQGALSYEQY
NA,TRBV29-1,NA,CGTGPFEAF
NA,TRBV19,NA,ASSRGKLAKNIQY
TRBD2,TRBV12-5,NA,ASGMTSEKY
NA,TRBV10-3,NA,AISESGGGSTDTQY
NA,TRBV6-5,NA,ASSYGKVGGGYT
TRBD1,TRBV7-2,NA,ASNPGQGAADTQY
NA,TRBV6-1,NA,ASSGSRVHSNQPQH
TRBD1,TRBV4-3,NA,ASSSDRGLTDTQY
TRBD1,TRBV2,few,ASRDRARTGELF
TRBD1,TRBV27,NA,ASTRDRVGTGELF
NA,TRBV21-1,NA,ASSKAKLAKQF
NA,TRBV30,NA,AWSGGGTLH